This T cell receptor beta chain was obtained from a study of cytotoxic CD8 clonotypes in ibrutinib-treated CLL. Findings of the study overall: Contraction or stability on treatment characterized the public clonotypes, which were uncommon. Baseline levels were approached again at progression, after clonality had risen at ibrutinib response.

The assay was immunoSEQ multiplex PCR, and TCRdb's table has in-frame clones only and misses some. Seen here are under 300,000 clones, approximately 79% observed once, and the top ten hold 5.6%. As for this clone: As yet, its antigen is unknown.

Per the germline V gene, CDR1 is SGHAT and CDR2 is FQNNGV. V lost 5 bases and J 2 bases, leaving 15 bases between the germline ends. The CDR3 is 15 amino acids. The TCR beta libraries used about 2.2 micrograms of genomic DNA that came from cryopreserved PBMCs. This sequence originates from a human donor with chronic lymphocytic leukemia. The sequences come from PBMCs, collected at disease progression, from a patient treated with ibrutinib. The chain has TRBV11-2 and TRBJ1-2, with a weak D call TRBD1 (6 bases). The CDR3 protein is CASSPRGGANYGYTF. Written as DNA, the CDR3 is TGTGCCAGCAGCCCGAGGGGGGGCGCGAACTATGGCTACACCTTC.